Here is one TCR beta chain with its context. Exclusion applied to patients with autoimmune disease history or systemic immunosuppression. Germline lookup yields CDR1 SGHKS and CDR2 YYEKEE (reference sequence). V lost 1 base to trimming and J lost 1 base, with 11 bases between them. This CDR3 has 15 residues. Clones were sequenced by immunoSEQ multiplex PCR, and TCRdb holds only the in-frame ones, with some missing. The sample lists under 70,000 clones; roughly nine tenths were seen once. The data derive from a study of OX40 agonist ivuxolimab in advanced cancers. The TCR was taken from an adult with an advanced solid tumor such as melanoma, head and neck, liver or kidney cancer. This material consisted of CD4+ or CD8+ T cells sorted from blood, taken in a trial of the OX40 agonist ivuxolimab. V is TRBV5-5 and J is TRBJ2-5, with D possibly being TRBD1 (6 bases). The CDR3 loop reads CASSLRTAVQETQYF. CDR3 in DNA: TGTGCCAGCAGCTTGAGGACAGCTGTCCAAGAGACCCAGTACTTC.